The next 2 T cell receptor beta chains were all read from a single sample in a study of neurological immune-mediated disorders. MiXCR, run by TCRdb on the 5' RACE reads, gives a single entry per CDR3 protein. This table holds roughly 74,000 distinct CDR3 sequences, less than 5.5% found once. The sequenced material came from PBMCs. These receptors were taken from a man between 18 and 35 years old with multiple sclerosis.

This clonotype was recorded a few times. One base away lies a much larger clone, so this may be a sequencing read error. The rearrangement joins TRBV12-3 or TRBV12-4 to TRBJ1-1, with unresolved D. The CDR3 extends over 13 amino acids. Trimming left V 5 bases short and J 4 bases short, with 11 bases between. In DNA form, the CDR3 reads TGTGCCAGCAGTCCATTATTTGGCACTGAAGCTTTCTTT. As protein: CASSPLFGTEAFF.

V is TRBV18 and J is TRBJ1-2; possibly TRBD1 for D (5 bases). V was pared by 2 bases and J by 2 bases, with 6 bases between. Germline CDR1 is KGHSH and CDR2 is LQKENI. The CDR3 consists of 13 residues. Here the CDR3 reads CASSPGANYGYTF. Here the CDR3 DNA reads TGTGCCAGCTCACCAGGGGCGAACTATGGCTACACCTTC.